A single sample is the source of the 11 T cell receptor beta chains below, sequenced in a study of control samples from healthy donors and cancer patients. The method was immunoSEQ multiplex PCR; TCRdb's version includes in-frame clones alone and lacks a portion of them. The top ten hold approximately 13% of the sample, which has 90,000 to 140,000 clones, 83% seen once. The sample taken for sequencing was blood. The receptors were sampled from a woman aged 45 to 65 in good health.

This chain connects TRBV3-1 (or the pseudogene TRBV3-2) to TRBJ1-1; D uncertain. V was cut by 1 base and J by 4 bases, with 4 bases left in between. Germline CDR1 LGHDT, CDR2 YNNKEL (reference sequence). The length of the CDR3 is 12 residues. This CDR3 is CASSQVGTEAFF. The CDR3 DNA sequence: TGTGCCAGCAGCCAAGTTGGCACTGAAGCTTTCTTT.

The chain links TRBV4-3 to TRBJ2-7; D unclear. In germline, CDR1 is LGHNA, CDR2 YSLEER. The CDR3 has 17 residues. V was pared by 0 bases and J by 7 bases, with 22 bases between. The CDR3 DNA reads TGCGCCAGCAGCCAAGAAGCTGATGCGGAAGGGTTGGGAGAGCAGTACTTC. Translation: CASSQEADAEGLGEQYF.

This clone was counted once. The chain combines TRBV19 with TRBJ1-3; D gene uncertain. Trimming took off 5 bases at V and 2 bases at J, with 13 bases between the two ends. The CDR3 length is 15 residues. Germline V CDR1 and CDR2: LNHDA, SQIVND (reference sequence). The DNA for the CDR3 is TGTGCCAGTAGTCCCACCTTCCGTACTGGAAACACCATATATTTT. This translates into CASSPTFRTGNTIYF.

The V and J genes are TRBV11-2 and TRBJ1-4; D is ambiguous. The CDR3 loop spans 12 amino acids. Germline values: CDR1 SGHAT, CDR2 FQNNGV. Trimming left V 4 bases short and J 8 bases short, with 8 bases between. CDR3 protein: CASSSFREKLFF. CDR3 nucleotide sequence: TGTGCCAGCAGCTCGTTCCGGGAAAAACTGTTTTTT.

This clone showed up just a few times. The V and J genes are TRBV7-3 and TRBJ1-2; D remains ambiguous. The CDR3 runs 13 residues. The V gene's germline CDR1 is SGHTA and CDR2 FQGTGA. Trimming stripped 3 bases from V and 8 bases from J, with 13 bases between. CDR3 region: CASSLDGLGGYTF. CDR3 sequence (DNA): TGTGCCAGCAGCTTGGACGGACTAGGGGGCTACACCTTC.

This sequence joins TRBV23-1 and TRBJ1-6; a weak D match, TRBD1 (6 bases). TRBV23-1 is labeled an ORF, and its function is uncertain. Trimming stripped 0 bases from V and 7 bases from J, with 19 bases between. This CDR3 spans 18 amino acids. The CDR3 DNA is TGCGCCAGCAGTCAATCTAGTGATGAACAGGGATACAATTCACCCCTCCACTTT. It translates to CASSQSSDEQGYNSPLHF.

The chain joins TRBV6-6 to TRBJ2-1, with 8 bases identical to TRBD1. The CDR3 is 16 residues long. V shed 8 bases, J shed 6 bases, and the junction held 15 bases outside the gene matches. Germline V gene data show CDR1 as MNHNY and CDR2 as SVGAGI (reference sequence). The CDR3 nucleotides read TGTGCCAGCTTCCCCCCGGGACAGGCAATACTCAATGAGCAGTTCTTC. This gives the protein CASFPPGQAILNEQFF.

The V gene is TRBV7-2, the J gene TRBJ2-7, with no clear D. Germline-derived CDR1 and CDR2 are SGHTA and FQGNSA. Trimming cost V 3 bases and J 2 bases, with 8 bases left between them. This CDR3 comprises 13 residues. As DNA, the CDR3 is TGTGCCAGCAGCTTTGGGTGGGCCTACGAGCAGTACTTC. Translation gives CASSFGWAYEQYF. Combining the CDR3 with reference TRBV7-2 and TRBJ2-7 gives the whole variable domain GAGVSQSPSNKVTEKGKDVELRCDPISGHTALYWYRQSLGQGLEFLIYFQGNSAPDKSGLPSDRFSAERTGGSVSTLTIQRTQQEDSAVYLCASSFGWAYEQYFGPGTRLTVT.

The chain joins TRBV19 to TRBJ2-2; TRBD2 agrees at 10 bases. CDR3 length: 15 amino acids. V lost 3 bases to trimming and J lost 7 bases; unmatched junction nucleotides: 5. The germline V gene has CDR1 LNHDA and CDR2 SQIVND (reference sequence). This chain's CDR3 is CASSMQRGGIGELFF. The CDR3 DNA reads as TGTGCCAGTAGTATGCAGCGGGGGGGCATCGGGGAGCTGTTTTTT.

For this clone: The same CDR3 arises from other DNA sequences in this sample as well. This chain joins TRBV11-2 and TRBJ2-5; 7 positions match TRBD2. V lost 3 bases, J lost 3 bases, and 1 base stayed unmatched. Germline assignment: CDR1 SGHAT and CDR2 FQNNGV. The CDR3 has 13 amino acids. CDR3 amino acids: CASSFSGEETQYF. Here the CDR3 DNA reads TGTGCCAGCAGCTTCAGCGGGGAAGAGACCCAGTACTTC. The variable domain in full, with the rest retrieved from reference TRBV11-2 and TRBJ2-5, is EAGVAQSPRYKIIEKRQSVAFWCNPISGHATLYWYQQILGQGPKLLIQFQNNGVVDDSQLPKDRFSAERLKGVDSTLKIQPAKLEDSAVYLCASSFSGEETQYFGPGTRLLVL.

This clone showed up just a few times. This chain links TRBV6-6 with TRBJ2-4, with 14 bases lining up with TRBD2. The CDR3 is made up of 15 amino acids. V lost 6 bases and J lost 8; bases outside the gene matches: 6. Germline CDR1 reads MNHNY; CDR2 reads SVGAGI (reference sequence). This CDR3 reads CASRGTSGGSDIQYF. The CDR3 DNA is TGTGCCAGCAGGGGGACTAGCGGGGGCAGTGACATTCAGTACTTC.